This T cell receptor (beta chain) was sequenced during a study of chemoradiotherapy in HPV16-positive cancers. Clones were sequenced by immunoSEQ multiplex PCR, and TCRdb holds only the in-frame ones, with some missing. The sample includes about 7,600 clones, about 86% of them seen just once. The V gene's germline CDR1 is SSHAT and CDR2 FNYEAQ (reference sequence). V gave up 1 base and J gave up 4 bases; unmatched junction bases: 2. The CDR3 length is 15 residues. The sequenced sample was blood, obtained from a patient who underwent chemoradiotherapy. This chain joins TRBV7-7 and TRBJ2-1, with TRBD2 matching over 9 bases. The sequence derives from a human donor with HPV-associated anogenital cancer. CDR3 sequence reads: CASSLGGGDYNEQFF. CDR3 coding DNA: TGTGCCAGCAGCTTAGGCGGGGGGGATTACAATGAGCAGTTCTTC.